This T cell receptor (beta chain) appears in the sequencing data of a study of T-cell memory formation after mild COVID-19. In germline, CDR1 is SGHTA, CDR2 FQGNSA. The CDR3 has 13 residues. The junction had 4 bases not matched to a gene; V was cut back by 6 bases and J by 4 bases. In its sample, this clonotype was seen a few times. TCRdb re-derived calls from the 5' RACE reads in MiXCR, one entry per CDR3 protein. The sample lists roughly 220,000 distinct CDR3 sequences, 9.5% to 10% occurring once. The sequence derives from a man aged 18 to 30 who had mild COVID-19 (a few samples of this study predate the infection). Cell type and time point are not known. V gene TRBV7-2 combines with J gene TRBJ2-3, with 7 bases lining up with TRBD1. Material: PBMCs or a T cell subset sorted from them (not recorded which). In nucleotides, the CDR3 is TGTGCCAGCAGTGGGACAGCCTCAGATACGCAGTATTTT. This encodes CASSGTASDTQYF. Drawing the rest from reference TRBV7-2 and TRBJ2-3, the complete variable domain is GAGVSQSPSNKVTEKGKDVELRCDPISGHTALYWYRQSLGQGLEFLIYFQGNSAPDKSGLPSDRFSAERTGGSVSTLTIQRTQQEDSAVYLCASSGTASDTQYFGPGTRLTVL.